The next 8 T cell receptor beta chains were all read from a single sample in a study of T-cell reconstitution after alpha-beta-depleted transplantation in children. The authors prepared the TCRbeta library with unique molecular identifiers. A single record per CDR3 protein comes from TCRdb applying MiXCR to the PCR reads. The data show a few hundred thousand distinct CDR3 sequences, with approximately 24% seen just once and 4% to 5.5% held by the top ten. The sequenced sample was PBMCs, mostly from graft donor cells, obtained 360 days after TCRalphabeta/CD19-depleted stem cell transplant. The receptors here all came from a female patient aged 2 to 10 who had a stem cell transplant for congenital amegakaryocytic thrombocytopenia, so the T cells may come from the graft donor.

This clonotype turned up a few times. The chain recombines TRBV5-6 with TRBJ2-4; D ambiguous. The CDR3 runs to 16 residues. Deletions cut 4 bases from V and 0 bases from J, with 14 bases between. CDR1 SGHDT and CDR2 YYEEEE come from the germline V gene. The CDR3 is CASSQTWTLAKNIQYF. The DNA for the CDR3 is TGTGCCAGCAGCCAAACGTGGACCCTAGCCAAAAACATTCAGTACTTC.

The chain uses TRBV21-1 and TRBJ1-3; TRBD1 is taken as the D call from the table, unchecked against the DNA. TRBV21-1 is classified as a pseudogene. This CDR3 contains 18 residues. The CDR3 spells CASSNRNREPNSGNTIYF. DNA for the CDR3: TGTGCCAGCAGCAATCGTAACAGGGAACCCAACTCTGGAAACACCATATATTTT.

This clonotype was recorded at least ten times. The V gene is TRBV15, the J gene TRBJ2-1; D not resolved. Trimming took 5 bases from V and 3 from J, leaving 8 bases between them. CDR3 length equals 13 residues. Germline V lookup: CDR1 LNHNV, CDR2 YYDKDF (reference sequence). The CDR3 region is CATSVEFYNEQFF. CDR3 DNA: TGTGCCACCAGCGTGGAGTTCTACAATGAGCAGTTCTTC.

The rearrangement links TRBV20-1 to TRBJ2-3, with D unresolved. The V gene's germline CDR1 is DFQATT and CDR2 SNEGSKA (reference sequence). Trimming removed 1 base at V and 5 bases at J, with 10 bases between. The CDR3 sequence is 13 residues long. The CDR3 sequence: CSARGWVEDTQYF. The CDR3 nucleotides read TGCAGTGCTAGAGGATGGGTAGAAGATACGCAGTATTTT.

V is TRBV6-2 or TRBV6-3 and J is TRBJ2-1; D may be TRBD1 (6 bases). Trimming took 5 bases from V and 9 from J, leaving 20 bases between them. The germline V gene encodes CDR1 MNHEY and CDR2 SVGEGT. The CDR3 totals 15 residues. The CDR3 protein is CASSPPTGNGGEQFF. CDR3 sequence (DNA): TGTGCCAGCAGTCCACCAACAGGGAATGGTGGTGAGCAGTTCTTC.

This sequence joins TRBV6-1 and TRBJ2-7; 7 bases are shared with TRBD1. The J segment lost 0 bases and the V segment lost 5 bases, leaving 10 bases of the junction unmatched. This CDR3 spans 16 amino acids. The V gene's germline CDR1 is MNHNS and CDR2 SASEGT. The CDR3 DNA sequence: TGTGCCAGCAGTACCCGTCGACAGGGAAGCTCCTACGAGCAGTACTTC. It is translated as CASSTRRQGSSYEQYF.

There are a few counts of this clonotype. The CDR3 sequence is CAISDSWRGHGYTF. The CDR3 nucleotides read TGTGCCATCAGTGATTCCTGGAGGGGCCATGGCTACACCTTC. This chain uses TRBV10-3 with TRBJ1-2, with D possibly matching TRBD1 (5 bases). The germline V gene encodes CDR1 ENHRY and CDR2 SYGVKD. The ends were cut back, 3 bases at V and 6 bases at J, with 14 bases in the middle. This CDR3 region has 14 residues.

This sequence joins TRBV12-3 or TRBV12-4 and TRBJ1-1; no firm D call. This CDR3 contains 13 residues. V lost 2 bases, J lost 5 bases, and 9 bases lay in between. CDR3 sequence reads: CASSLTDFTEAFF. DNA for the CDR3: TGTGCCAGCAGTTTAACAGATTTTACTGAAGCTTTCTTT.